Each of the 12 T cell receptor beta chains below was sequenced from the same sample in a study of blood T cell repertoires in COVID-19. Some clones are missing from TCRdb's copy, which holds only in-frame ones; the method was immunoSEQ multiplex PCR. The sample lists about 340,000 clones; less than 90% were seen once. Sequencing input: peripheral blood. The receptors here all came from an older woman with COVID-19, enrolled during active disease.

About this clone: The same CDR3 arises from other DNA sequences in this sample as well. CDR3 loop: CASSPDTSSYEQYF. CDR3 sequence (DNA): TGTGCCAGCTCACCCGACACTTCATCCTACGAGCAGTACTTC. The chain employs TRBV18 and TRBJ2-7, with D unresolved. CDR3 length equals 14 residues. Trimming cost V 3 bases and J 1 base, with 10 bases left between them. Germline V lookup: CDR1 KGHSH, CDR2 LQKENI.

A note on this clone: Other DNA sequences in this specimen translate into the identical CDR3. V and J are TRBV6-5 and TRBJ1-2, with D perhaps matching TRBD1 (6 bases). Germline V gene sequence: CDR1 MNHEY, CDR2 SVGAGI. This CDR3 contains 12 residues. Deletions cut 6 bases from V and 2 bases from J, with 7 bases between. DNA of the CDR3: TGTGCCAGCAGCCAGGGGAACTATGGCTACACCTTC. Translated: CASSQGNYGYTF.

CDR3 DNA: TGTGCCACCAGCAGTCCGGGCGGGAGCACAGATACGCAGTATTTT. This translates into CATSSPGGSTDTQYF. The genes are TRBV15 and TRBJ2-3; the D gene is possibly TRBD2 (5 bases). The CDR3 contains 15 residues. Germline V gene sequence: CDR1 LNHNV, CDR2 YYDKDF (reference sequence). Trimming took off 3 bases at V and 0 bases at J, with 10 bases between the two ends.

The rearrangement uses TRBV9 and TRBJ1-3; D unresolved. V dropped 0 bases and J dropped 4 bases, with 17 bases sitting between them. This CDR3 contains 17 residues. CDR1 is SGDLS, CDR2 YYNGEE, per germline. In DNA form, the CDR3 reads TGTGCCAGCAGCGTAGGGTTCTCGGGGTCCTCCGGAAACACCATATATTTT. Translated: CASSVGFSGSSGNTIYF.

The CDR3 is CASSLDRGVDEQYF. The CDR3 nucleotides read TGTGCCAGCAGCCTTGACAGGGGAGTGGACGAGCAGTACTTC. The chain combines TRBV5-8 with TRBJ2-7, with 8 positions matching TRBD1. The CDR3 contains 14 residues. Trimming removed 4 bases from V and 5 bases from J; junction bases left unmatched: 8. Germline V gene data show CDR1 as SGHTS and CDR2 as YDEGEE.

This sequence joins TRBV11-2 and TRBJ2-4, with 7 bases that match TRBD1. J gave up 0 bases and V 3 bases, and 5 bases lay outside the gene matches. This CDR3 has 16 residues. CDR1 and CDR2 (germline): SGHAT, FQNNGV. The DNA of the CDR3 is TGTGCCAGCAGCTTGGGACAGCAACTAGCCAAAAACATTCAGTACTTC. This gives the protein CASSLGQQLAKNIQYF.

The CDR3 coding sequence is TGTGCCAGCAGTTACAATACCGGGACAGGCGACTATGGCTACACCTTC. It specifies CASSYNTGTGDYGYTF. This chain joins TRBV6-2 or TRBV6-3 and TRBJ1-2; 8 bases are a match to TRBD1. The V and J ends lost 2 bases and 3 bases, in that order; junction bases with no gene match: 8. CDR1 MNHEY and CDR2 SVGEGT come from the germline V gene. The CDR3 length is 16 residues.

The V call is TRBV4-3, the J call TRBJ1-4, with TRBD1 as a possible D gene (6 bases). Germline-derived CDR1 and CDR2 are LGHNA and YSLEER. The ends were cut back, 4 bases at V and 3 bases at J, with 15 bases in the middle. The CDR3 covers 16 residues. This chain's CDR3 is CASSPTGPGANEKLFF. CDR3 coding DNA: TGCGCCAGCAGCCCGACAGGACCCGGGGCTAATGAAAAACTGTTTTTT.

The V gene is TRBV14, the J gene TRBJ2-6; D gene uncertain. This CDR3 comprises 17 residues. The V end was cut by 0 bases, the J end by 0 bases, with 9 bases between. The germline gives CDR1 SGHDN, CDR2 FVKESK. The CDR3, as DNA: TGTGCCAGCAGCCAAGATCTCGGGTTCTCTGGGGCCAACGTCCTGACTTTC. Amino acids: CASSQDLGFSGANVLTF.

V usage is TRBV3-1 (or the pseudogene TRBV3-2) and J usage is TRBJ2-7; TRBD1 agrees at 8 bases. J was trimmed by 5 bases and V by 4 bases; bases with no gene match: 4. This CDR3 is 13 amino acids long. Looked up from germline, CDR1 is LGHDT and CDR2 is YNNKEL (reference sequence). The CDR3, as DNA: TGTGCCAGCAGCCGACAGGGGCACAACGAGCAGTACTTC. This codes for CASSRQGHNEQYF.

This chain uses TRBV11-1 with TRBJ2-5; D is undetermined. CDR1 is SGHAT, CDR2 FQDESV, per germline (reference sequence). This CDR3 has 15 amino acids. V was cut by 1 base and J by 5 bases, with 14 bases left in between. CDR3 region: CASSLVPGFGETQYF. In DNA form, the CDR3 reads TGTGCCAGCAGCTTAGTCCCAGGATTCGGCGAGACCCAGTACTTC.

In DNA, the CDR3 is TGTGCCTGGAGACGTAGGCTCCAGCGGGGGTACCAAGAGACCCAGTACTTC. Encoded protein: CAWRRRLQRGYQETQYF. The chain couples TRBV30 to TRBJ2-5, with TRBD2 matching 8 bases. The V gene's germline CDR1 is GTSNPN and CDR2 SVGIG (reference sequence). The CDR3 is 17 residues long. V was clipped by 3 bases and J by 0 bases; unmatched bases: 12.